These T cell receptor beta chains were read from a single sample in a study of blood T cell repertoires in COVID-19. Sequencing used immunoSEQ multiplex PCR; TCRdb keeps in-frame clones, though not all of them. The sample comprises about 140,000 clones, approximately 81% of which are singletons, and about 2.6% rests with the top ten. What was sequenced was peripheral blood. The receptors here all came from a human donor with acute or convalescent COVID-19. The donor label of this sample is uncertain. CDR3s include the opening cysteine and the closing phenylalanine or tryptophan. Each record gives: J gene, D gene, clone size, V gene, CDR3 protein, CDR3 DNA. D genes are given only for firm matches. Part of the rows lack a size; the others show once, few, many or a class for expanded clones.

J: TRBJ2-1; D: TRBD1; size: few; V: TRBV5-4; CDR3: CASRGGFYNEQFF; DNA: TGTGCCAGCAGAGGGGGCTTCTACAATGAGCAGTTCTTC
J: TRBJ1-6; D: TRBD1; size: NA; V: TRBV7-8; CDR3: CASSLEQGNGDSPLHF; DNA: TGTGCCAGCAGCTTAGAACAGGGGAATGGGGATTCACCCCTCCACTTT
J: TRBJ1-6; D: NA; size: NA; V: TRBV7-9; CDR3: CASSQNEVGSPLHF; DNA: TGTGCCAGCAGCCAAAACGAGGTTGGGTCACCCCTCCACTTT
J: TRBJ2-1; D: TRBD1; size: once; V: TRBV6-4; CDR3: CASRTGDNEQFF; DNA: TGTGCCAGCAGGACAGGGGACAATGAGCAGTTCTTC
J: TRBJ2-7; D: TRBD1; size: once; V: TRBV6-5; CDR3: CASRKGQGIGQYF; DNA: TGTGCCAGCAGAAAGGGACAGGGTATTGGGCAGTACTTC
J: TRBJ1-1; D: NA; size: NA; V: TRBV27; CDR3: CASSPQGRAFF; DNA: TGTGCCAGCAGTCCGCAGGGGAGAGCTTTCTTT
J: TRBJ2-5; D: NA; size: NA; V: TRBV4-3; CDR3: CASSQDLVGGLGETQYF; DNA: TGCGCCAGCAGCCAAGATTTGGTAGGGGGTTTGGGGGAGACCCAGTACTTC
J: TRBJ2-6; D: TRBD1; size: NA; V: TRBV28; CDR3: CASSRQGTGANVLTF; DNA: TGTGCCAGCAGTCGACAGGGTACTGGGGCCAACGTCCTGACTTTC
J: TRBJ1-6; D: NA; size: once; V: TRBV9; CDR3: CASSARGVDLHF; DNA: TGTGCCAGCAGCGCTCGGGGGGTGGACCTCCACTTT
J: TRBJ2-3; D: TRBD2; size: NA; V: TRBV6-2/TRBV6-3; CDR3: CASSLLAGGQLDTQYF; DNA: TGTGCCAGCAGTCTTCTAGCGGGGGGCCAGCTAGATACGCAGTATTTT
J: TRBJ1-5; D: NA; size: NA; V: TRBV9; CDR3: CASSTSRDTYQPQHF; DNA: TGTGCCAGCAGCACATCCCGGGACACCTATCAGCCCCAGCATTTT
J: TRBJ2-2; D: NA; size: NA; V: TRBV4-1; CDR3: CASSHELWTGGNSGELFF; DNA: TGCGCCAGCAGCCATGAACTTTGGACAGGCGGGAACTCCGGGGAGCTGTTTTTT
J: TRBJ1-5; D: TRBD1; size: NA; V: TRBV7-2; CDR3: CASSPSTGGSNQPQHF; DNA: TGTGCCAGCAGCCCGTCGACAGGGGGGAGCAATCAGCCCCAGCATTTT
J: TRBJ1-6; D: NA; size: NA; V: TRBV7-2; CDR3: CASSLDALSSYNSPLHF; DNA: TGTGCCAGCAGCTTAGACGCGTTGAGCTCCTATAATTCACCCCTCCACTTT
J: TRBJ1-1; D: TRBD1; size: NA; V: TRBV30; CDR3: CAYRSDRDVEAFF; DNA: TGTGCCTACAGGAGTGACAGGGACGTTGAAGCTTTCTTT
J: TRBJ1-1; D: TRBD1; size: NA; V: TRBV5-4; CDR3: CASSSRDRGSTEAFF; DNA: TGTGCCAGCAGCTCGCGGGACAGGGGGTCCACTGAAGCTTTCTTT
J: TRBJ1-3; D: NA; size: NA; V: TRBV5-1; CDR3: CASSFGSSGNTIYF; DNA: TGCGCCAGCAGCTTCGGTAGCTCTGGAAACACCATATATTTT
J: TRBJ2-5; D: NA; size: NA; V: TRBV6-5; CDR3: CASSTSNRETQYF; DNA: TGTGCCAGCAGTACTAGCAATAGAGAGACCCAGTACTTC
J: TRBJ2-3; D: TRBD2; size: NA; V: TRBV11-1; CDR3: CASSDRLATDTQYF; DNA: TGTGCCAGCAGCGACCGACTAGCCACAGATACGCAGTATTTT
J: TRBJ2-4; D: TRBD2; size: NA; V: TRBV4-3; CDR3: CASSQDPRGSGGHPAKNIQYF; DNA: TGCGCCAGCAGCCAAGATCCCCGAGGGAGCGGGGGACACCCAGCCAAAAACATTCAGTACTTC
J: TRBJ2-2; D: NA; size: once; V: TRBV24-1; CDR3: CATSDPGLLTGELFF; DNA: TGTGCCACCAGTGACCCGGGACTTCTAACCGGGGAGCTGTTTTTT
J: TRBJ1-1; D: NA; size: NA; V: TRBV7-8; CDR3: CASSLGAGLFTEAFF; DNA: TGTGCCAGCAGCTTAGGGGCAGGGCTTTTCACTGAAGCTTTCTTT
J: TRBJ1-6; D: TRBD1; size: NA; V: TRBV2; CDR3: CASRRDRNSPLHF; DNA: TGTGCCAGCAGGAGGGACAGGAATTCACCCCTCCACTTT
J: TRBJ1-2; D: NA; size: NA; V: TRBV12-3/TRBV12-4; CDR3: CASSLWGGYGYTF; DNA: TGTGCCAGTAGTTTATGGGGGGGCTATGGCTACACCTTC
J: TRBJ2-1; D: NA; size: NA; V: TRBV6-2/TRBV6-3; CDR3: CASSYSIGSRVSYNEQFF; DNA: TGTGCCAGCAGTTACTCGATAGGTAGCAGGGTTTCCTACAATGAGCAGTTCTTC
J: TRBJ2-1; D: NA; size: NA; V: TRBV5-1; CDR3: CASSGEQLNEQFF; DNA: TGCGCCAGCAGCGGAGAGCAACTCAATGAGCAGTTCTTC
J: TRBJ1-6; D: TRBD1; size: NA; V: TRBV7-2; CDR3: CASSPGGAHRGGNSPLHF; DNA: TGTGCCAGCAGCCCGGGGGGGGCACACAGGGGAGGCAATTCACCCCTCCACTTT
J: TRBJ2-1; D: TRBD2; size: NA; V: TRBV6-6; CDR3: CASSYGREALDEQFF; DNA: TGTGCCAGCAGTTACGGGCGGGAGGCCCTCGATGAGCAGTTCTTC
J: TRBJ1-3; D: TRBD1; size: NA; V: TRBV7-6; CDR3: CASSSLRTGGSGNTIYF; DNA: TGTGCCAGCAGTTCCCTCAGAACAGGGGGCTCTGGAAACACCATATATTTT
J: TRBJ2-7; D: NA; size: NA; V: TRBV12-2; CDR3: CASRLVPGVPNSEQYF; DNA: TGTGCAAGTCGCTTAGTACCAGGGGTCCCCAATTCCGAGCAGTACTTC
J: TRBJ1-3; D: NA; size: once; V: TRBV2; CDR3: CASRGGGNTIYF; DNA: TGTGCCAGCAGGGGGGGTGGAAACACCATATATTTT
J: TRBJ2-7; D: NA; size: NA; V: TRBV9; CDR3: CASSVSGSYEQYF; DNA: TGTGCCAGCAGCGTATCCGGGTCCTACGAGCAGTACTTC
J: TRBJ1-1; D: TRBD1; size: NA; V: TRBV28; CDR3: CASTNGQVTEAFF; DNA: TGTGCCAGCACCAATGGACAGGTCACTGAAGCTTTCTTT
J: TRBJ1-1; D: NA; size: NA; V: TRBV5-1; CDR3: CASSYAGEGEAFF; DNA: TGCGCCAGCAGCTACGCAGGGGAGGGTGAAGCTTTCTTT
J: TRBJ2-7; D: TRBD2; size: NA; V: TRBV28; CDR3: CASSPPGTSGGENF; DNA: TGTGCCAGCAGCCCCCCCGGGACTAGCGGGGGCGAAAACTTC
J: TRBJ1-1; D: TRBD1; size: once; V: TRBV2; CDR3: CAIQGARNTEAFF; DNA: TGTGCCATACAGGGGGCTCGGAACACTGAAGCTTTCTTT
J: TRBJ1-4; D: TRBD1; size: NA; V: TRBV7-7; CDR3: CASSRDRGEKLFF; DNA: TGTGCTAGCAGCCGGGACAGGGGTGAAAAACTGTTTTTT
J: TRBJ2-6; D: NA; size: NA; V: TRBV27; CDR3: CASSPPVIAGANVLTF; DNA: TGTGCCAGCAGTCCCCCTGTTATTGCTGGGGCCAACGTCCTGACTTTC
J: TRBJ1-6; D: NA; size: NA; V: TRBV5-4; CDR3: CASSLSMQAQSPLHF; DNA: TGTGCCAGCAGCTTATCAATGCAGGCCCAATCACCCCTCCACTTT
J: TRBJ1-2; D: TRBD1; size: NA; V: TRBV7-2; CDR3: CASSSRTGTGYGYTF; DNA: TGTGCCAGCAGCTCAAGAACCGGGACAGGGTATGGCTACACCTTC
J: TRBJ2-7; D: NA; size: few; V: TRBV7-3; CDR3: CASSLLSGPYEQYF; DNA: TGTGCCAGCAGCTTATTAAGCGGCCCCTACGAGCAGTACTTC
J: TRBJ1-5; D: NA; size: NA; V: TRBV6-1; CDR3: CASSEGGGQPQHF; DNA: TGTGCCAGCAGTGAAGGGGGAGGTCAGCCCCAGCATTTT
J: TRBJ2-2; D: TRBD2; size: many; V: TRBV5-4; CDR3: CASRLGLAGGNTGELFF; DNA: TGTGCCAGCAGACTCGGACTAGCGGGGGGGAACACCGGGGAGCTGTTTTTT
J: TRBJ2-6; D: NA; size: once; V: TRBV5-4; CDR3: CASSSGGSDSGANVLTF; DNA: TGTGCCAGCAGCTCGGGCGGGTCAGACTCTGGGGCCAACGTCCTGACTTTC
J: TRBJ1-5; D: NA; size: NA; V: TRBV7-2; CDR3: CASSSKLNQPQHF; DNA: TGTGCCAGCAGCTCCAAACTGAATCAGCCCCAGCATTTT
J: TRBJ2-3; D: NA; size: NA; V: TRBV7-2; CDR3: CASTPWQVPADTQYF; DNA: TGTGCCAGTACACCATGGCAGGTCCCCGCAGATACGCAGTATTTT
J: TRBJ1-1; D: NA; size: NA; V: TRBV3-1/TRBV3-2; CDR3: CASSQEARPQAEAFF; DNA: TGTGCCAGCAGCCAAGAAGCACGGCCCCAGGCTGAAGCTTTCTTT
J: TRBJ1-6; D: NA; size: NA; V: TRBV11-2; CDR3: CASSLGSSYNSPLHF; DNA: TGTGCCAGCAGCTTAGGTAGCTCCTATAATTCACCCCTCCACTTT
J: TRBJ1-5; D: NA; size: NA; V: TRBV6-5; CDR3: CATPPGEVHF; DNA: TGTGCCACCCCTCCCGGAGAAGTGCATTTT
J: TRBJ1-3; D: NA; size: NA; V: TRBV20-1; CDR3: CSASAGIGNTIYF; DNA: TGCAGTGCTAGTGCAGGGATTGGAAACACCATATATTTT
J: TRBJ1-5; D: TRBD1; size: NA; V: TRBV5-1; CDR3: CASSPLPGGTSAGQPQHF; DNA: TGCGCCAGCAGCCCTCTTCCAGGGGGAACCTCGGCGGGGCAGCCCCAGCATTTT
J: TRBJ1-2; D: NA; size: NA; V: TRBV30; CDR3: CAWSVRGGISGYTF; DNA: TGTGCCTGGAGTGTACGGGGAGGGATTTCTGGCTACACCTTC
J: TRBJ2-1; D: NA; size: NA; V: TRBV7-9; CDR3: CASSPSEAYNEQFF; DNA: TGTGCCAGCAGCCCTAGCGAGGCCTACAATGAGCAGTTCTTC
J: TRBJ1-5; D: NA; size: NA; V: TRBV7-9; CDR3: CASSTTGPPNQPQHF; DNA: TGTGCCAGCAGCACCACAGGACCCCCCAATCAGCCCCAGCATTTT